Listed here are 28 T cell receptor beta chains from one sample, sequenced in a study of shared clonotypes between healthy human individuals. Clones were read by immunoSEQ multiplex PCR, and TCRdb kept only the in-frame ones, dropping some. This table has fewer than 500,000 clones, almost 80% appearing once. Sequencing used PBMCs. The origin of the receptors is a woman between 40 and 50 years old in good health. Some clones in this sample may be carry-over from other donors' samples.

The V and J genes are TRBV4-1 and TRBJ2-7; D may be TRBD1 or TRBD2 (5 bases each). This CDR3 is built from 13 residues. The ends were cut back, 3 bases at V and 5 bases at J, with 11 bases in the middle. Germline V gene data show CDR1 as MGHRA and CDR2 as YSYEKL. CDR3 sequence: CASSQGRGDEQYF. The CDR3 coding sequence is TGCGCCAGCAGCCAGGGGAGAGGGGACGAGCAGTACTTC.

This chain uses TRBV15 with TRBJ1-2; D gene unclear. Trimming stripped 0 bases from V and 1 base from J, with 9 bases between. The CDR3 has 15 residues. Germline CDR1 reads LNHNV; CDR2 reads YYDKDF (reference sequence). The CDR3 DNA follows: TGTGCCACCAGCAGAGATCTTGATTTTAACTATGGCTACACCTTC. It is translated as CATSRDLDFNYGYTF.

CDR3 amino acids: CASSLPSEPASSYEQYF. Here the CDR3 DNA reads TGTGCCAGCAGTTTACCTAGCGAGCCCGCTTCCTCCTACGAGCAGTACTTC. The chain is built from TRBV28 and TRBJ2-7; TRBD2 is a possible D gene (6 bases). Germline CDR1 MDHEN, CDR2 SYDVKM. The CDR3 loop spans 17 amino acids. Trimming pared 2 bases from V and 0 bases from J, leaving 17 bases between.

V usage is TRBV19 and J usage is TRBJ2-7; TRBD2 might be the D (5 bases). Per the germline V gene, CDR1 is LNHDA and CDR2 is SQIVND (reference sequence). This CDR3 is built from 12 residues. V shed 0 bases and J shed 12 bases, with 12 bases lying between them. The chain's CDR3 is CASSIDTGILYF. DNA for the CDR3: TGTGCCAGTAGTATAGATACGGGGATCTTGTACTTC.

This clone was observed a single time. As DNA, the CDR3 is TGTGCCAGTAGTCTTCGACTGACGGCTTGGTATAGCAATCAGCCCCAGCATTTT. This codes for CASSLRLTAWYSNQPQHF. V usage is TRBV19 and J usage is TRBJ1-5; D remains ambiguous. Germline assignment: CDR1 LNHDA and CDR2 SQIVND (reference sequence). V shed 5 bases and J shed 0 bases, with 20 bases lying between them. This CDR3 comprises 18 residues.

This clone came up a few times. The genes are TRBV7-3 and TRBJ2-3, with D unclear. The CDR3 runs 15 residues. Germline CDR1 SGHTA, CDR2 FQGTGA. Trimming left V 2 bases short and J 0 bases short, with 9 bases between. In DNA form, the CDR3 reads TGTGCCAGCAGCTTAGGGGTGACTAGCACAGATACGCAGTATTTT. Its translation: CASSLGVTSTDTQYF.

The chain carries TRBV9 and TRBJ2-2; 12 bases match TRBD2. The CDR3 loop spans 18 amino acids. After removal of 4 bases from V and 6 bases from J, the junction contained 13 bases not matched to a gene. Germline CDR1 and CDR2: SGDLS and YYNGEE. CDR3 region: CASSPSPLASGRAGELFF. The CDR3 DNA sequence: TGTGCCAGCAGCCCCTCCCCCTTAGCTAGCGGGAGGGCCGGGGAGCTGTTTTTT.

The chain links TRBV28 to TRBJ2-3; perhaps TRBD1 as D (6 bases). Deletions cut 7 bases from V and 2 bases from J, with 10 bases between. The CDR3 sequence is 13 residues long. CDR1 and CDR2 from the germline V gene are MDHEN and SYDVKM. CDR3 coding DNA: TGTGCCAGCAATAAGGGGGACACAGATACGCAGTATTTT. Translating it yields CASNKGDTDTQYF.

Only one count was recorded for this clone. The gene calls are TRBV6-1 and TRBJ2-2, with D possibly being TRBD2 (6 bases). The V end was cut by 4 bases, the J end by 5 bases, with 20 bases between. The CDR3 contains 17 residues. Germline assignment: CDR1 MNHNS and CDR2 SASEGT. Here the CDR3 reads CASSVARGGPLTGELFF. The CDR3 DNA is TGTGCCAGCAGTGTGGCGCGGGGAGGCCCCTTAACCGGGGAGCTGTTTTTT.

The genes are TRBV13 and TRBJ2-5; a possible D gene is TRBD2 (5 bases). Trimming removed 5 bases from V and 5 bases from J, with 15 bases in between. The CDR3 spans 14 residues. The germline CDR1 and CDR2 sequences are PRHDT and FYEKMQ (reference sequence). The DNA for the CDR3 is TGTGCCAGCAGCCTCCCAAGGAGGTTGGAGACCCAGTACTTC. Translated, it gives CASSLPRRLETQYF.

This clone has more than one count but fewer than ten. CDR3 DNA sequence: TGTGCCACCAGCAGAGAATCAGACAGTGGGAGGCAGCCCCAGCATTTT. Protein product: CATSRESDSGRQPQHF. This sequence joins TRBV15 and TRBJ1-5; TRBD1 might be the D (5 bases). The V gene's germline CDR1 is LNHNV and CDR2 YYDKDF (reference sequence). The V end was cut by 0 bases, the J end by 7 bases, with 16 bases between. The CDR3 runs 16 residues.

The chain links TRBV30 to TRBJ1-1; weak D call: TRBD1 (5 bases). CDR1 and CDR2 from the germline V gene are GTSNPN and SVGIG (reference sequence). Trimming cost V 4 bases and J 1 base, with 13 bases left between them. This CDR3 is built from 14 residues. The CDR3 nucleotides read TGTGCCTGGAACCCGGGACGGAGGAACACTGAAGCTTTCTTT. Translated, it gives CAWNPGRRNTEAFF.

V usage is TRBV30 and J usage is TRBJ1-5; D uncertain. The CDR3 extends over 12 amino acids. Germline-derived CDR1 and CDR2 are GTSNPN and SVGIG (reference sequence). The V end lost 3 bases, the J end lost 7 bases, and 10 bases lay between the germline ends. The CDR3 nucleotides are TGTGCCTGGAGCCTCCCGGACCAGCCCCAGCATTTT. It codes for CAWSLPDQPQHF.

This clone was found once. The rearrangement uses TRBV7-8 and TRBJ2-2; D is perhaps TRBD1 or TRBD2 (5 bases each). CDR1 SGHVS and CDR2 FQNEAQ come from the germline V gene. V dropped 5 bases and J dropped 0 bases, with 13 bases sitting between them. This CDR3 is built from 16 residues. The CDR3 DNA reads TGTGCCAGCAGCCTATTTGGGGGAACGAACACCGGGGAGCTGTTTTTT. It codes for CASSLFGGTNTGELFF.

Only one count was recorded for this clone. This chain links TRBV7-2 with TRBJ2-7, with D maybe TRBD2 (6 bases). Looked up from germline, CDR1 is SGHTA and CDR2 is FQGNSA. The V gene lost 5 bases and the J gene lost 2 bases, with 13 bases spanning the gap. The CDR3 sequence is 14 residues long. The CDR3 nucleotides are TGTGCCAGCAGCCCTCGGGCGGGGCCCTACGAGCAGTACTTC. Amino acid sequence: CASSPRAGPYEQYF.

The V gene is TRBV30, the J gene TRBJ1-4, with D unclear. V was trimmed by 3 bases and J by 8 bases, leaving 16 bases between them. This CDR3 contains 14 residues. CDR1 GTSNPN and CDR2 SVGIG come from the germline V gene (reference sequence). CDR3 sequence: CAWRSSQLEEKLFF. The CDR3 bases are TGTGCCTGGAGATCCAGCCAGTTGGAAGAAAAACTGTTTTTT.

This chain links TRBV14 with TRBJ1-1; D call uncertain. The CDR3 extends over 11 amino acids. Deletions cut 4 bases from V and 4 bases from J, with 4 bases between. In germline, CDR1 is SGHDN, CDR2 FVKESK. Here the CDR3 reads CASSRSTEAFF. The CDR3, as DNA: TGTGCCAGCAGCCGGAGCACTGAAGCTTTCTTT.

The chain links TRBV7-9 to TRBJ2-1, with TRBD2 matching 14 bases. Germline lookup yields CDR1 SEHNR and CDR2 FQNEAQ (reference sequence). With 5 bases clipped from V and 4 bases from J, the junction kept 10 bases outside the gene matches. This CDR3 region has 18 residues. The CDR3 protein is CASSPWGLAGDLYNEQFF. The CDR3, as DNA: TGTGCCAGCAGCCCTTGGGGACTAGCGGGAGATCTATACAATGAGCAGTTCTTC.

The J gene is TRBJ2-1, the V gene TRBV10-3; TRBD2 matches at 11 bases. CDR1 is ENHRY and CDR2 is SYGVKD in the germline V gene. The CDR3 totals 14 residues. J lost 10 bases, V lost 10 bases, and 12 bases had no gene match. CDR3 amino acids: CATRPGTSGPEQFF. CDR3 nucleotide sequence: TGTGCCACCCGTCCCGGGACTAGCGGACCGGAGCAGTTCTTC.

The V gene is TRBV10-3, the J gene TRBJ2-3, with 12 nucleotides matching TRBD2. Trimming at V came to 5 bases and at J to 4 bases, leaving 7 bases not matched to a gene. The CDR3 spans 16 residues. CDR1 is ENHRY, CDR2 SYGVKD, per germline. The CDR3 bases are TGTGCCATCAGTCCCCTAGCGGGAGGGGGGGCAGATACGCAGTATTTT. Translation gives CAISPLAGGGADTQYF.

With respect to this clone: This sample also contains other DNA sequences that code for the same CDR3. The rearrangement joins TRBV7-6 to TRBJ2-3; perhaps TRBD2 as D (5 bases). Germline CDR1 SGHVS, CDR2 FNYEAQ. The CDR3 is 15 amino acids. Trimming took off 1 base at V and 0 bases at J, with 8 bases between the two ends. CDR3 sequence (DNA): TGTGCCAGCAGCTTAGTAAGCGGCAGCACAGATACGCAGTATTTT. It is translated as CASSLVSGSTDTQYF.

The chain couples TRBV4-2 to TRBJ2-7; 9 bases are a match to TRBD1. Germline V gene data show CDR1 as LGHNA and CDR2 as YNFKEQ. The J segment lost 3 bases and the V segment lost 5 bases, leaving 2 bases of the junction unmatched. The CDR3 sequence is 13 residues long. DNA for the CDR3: TGTGCCAGCAGCGAGGACAGGGGCTACGAGCAGTACTTC. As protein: CASSEDRGYEQYF.

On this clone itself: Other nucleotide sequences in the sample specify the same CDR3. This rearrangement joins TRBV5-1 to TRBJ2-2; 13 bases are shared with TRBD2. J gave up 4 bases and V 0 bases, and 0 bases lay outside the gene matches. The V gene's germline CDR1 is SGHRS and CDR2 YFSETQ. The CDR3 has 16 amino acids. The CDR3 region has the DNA TGCGCCAGCAGCTTGGGACTAGCGGGGGGCACCGGGGAGCTGTTTTTT. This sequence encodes CASSLGLAGGTGELFF.

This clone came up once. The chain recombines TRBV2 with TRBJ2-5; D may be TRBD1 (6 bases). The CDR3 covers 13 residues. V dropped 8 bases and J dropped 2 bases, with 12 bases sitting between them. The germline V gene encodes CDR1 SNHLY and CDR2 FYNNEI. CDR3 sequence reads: CASGRDTQETQYF. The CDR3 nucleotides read TGTGCCAGCGGACGGGACACACAAGAGACCCAGTACTTC.

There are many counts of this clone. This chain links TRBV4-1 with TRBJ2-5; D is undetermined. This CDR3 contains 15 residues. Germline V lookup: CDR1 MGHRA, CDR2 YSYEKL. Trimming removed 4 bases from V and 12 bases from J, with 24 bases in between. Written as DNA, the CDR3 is TGCGCCAGCAGCCCAGGCCCGTGGTCGGGCGCTACAGAGTACTTC. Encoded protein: CASSPGPWSGATEYF.

CDR3 bases: TGCAGCGTTGTCTGGACTAGCTCCTACGAGCAGTACTTC. Translation gives CSVVWTSSYEQYF. The chain employs TRBV29-1 and TRBJ2-7, with 7 bases identical to TRBD2. Germline loops: CDR1 SQVTM, CDR2 ANQGSEA. The CDR3 sequence is 13 residues long. V was clipped by 4 bases and J by 0 bases; unmatched bases: 3.

This CDR3 is CASSPKRQGHQPQHF. CDR3 coding DNA: TGTGCCAGCAGTCCCAAAAGACAGGGCCATCAGCCCCAGCATTTT. The V call is TRBV6-8, the J call TRBJ1-5; 7 bases fit TRBD1. The V gene's germline CDR1 is MNHGY and CDR2 SAAAGT. V dropped 5 bases and J dropped 5; count of bases not matched to a gene: 9. The CDR3 is made up of 15 amino acids.

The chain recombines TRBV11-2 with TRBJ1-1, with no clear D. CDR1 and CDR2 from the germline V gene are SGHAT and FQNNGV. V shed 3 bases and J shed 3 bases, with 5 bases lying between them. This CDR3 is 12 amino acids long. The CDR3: CASSFGYTEAFF. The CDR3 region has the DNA TGTGCCAGCAGCTTCGGATACACTGAAGCTTTCTTT.